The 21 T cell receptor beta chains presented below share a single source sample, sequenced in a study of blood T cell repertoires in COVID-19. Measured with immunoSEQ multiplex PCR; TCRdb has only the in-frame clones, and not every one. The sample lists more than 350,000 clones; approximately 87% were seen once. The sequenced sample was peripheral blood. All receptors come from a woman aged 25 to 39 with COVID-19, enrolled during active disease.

CDR3 bases: TGTGCCAGCAGTTTCGCGGGAGCGGGGAATGAGCAGTTCTTC. Amino acid sequence: CASSFAGAGNEQFF. V and J are TRBV28 and TRBJ2-1; the match to TRBD2 covers 7 bases. V dropped 3 bases and J dropped 7; count of bases not matched to a gene: 6. CDR1 MDHEN and CDR2 SYDVKM come from the germline V gene. The CDR3 length is 14 residues.

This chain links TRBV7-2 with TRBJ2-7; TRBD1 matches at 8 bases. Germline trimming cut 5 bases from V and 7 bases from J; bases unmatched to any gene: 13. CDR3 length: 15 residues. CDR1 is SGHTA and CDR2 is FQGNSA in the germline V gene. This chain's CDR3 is CASSTEQGGLGEQYF. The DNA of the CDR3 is TGTGCCAGCAGCACTGAACAGGGGGGCCTCGGGGAGCAGTACTTC. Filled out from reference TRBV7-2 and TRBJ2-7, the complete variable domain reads GAGVSQSPSNKVTEKGKDVELRCDPISGHTALYWYRQSLGQGLEFLIYFQGNSAPDKSGLPSDRFSAERTGGSVSTLTIQRTQQEDSAVYLCASSTEQGGLGEQYFGPGTRLTVT.

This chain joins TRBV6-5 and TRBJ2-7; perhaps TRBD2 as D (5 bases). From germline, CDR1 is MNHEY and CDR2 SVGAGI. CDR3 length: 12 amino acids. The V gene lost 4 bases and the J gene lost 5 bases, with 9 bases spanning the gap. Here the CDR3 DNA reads TGTGCCAGCAGTTTGGGCGGGCACGAGCAGTACTTC. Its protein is CASSLGGHEQYF.

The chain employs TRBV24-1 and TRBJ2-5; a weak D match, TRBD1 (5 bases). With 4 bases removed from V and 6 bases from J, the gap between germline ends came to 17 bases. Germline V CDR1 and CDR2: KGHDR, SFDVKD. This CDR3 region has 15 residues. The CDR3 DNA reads TGTGCCACCAGTGACCGCACCCCCAGACAGCAGACCCAGTACTTC. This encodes CATSDRTPRQQTQYF.

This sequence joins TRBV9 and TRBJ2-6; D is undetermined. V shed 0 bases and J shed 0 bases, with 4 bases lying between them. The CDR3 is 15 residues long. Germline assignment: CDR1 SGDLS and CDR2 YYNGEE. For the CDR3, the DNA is TGTGCCAGCAGCGTAGTCCTCTCTGGGGCCAACGTCCTGACTTTC. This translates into CASSVVLSGANVLTF.

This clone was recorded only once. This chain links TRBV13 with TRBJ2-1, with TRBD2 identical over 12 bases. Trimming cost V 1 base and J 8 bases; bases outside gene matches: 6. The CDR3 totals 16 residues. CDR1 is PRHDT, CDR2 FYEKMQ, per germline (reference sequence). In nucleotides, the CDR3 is TGTGCCAGCAGCTTAGTAGTGACTAGCGGGAGCTATGAGCAGTTCTTC. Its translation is CASSLVVTSGSYEQFF.

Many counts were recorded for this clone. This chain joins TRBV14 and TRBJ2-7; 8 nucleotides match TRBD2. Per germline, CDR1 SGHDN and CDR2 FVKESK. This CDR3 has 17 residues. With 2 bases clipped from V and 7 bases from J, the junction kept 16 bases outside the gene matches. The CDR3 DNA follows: TGTGCCAGCAGCCAACCCCCTGGGCCCGGACTAGCCGGGGAGCAGTACTTC. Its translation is CASSQPPGPGLAGEQYF. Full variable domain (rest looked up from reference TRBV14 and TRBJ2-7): EAGVTQFPSHSVIEKGQTVTLRCDPISGHDNLYWYRRVMGKEIKFLLHFVKESKQDESGMPNNRFLAERTGGTYSTLKVQPAELEDSGVYFCASSQPPGPGLAGEQYFGPGTRLTVT.

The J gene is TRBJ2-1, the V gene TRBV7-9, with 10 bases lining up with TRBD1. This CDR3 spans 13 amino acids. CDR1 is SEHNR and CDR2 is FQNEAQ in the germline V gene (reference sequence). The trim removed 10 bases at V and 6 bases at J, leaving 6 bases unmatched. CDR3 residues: CATDRGRSNEQFF. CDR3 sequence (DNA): TGTGCCACCGACAGGGGGCGAAGCAATGAGCAGTTCTTC.

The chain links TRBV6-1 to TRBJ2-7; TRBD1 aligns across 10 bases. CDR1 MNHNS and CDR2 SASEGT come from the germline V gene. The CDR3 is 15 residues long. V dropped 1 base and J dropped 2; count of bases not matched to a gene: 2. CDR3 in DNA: TGTGCCAGCAGTGAAGAGGGGACAGGGGCCTACGAGCAGTACTTC. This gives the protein CASSEEGTGAYEQYF.

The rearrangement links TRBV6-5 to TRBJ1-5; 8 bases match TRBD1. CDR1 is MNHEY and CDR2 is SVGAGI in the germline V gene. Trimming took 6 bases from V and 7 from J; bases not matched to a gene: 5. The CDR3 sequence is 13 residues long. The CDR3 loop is CASRTGVRQPQHF. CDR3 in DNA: TGTGCCAGCAGGACAGGGGTGAGGCAGCCCCAGCATTTT.

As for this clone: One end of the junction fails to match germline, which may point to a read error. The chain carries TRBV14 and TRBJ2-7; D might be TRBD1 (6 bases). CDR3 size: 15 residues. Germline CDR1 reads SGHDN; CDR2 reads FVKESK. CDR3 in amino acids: CASSQLTGYSNEQYF. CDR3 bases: TGTGCCAGCAGCCAACTCACAGGGTACTCCAACGAGCAGTACTTC.

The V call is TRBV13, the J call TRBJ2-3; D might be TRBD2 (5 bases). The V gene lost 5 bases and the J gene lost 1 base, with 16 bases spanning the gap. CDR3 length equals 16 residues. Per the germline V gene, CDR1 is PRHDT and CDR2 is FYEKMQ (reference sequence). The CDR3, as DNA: TGTGCCAGCAGCGCCGCATCTAGCTTCGGCACAGATACGCAGTATTTT. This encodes CASSAASSFGTDTQYF.

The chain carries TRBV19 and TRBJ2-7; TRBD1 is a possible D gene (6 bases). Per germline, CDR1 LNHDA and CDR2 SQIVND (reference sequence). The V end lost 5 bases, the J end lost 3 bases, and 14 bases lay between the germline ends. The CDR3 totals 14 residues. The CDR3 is CASSPPGRGYEQYF. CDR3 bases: TGTGCCAGTAGTCCCCCGGGCAGGGGCTACGAGCAGTACTTC.

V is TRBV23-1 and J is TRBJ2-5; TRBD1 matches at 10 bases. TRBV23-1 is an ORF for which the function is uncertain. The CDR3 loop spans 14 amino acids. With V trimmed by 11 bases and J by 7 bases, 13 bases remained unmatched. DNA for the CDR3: TGCGCCGGGTCCCGGACAGGGGGTCTCGGGACCCAGTACTTC. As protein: CAGSRTGGLGTQYF.

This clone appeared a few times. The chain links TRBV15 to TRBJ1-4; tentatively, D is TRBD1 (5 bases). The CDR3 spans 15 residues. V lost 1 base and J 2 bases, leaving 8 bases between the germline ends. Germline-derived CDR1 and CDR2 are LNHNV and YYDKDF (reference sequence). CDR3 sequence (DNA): TGTGCCACCAGCAGAGCGGCAGGGACTAATGAAAAACTGTTTTTT. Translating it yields CATSRAAGTNEKLFF.

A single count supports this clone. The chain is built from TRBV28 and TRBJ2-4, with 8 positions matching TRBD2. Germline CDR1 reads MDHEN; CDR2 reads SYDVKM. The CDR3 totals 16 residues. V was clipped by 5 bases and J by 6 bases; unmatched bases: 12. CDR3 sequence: CASSPLKVAGSNIQYF. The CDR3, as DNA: TGTGCCAGCAGTCCCCTAAAAGTAGCGGGATCAAACATTCAGTACTTC.

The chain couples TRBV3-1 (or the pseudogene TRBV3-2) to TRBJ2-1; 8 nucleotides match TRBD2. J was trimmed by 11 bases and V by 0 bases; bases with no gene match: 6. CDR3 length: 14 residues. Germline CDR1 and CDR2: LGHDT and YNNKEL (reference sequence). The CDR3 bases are TGTGCCAGCAGCCAAGATGGGGGCGGGAGGAAGCAGTTCTTC. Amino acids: CASSQDGGGRKQFF.

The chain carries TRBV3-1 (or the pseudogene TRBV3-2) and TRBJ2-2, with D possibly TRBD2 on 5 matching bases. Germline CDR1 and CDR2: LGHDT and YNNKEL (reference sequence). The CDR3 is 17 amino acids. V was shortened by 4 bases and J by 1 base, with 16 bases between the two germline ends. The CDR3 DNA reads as TGTGCCAGCAGCCGAGAGAGGGAGTTGGGGAACACCGGGGAGCTGTTTTTT. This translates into CASSRERELGNTGELFF.

The DNA of the CDR3 is TGTGCCAGCAGTGATTCGGGGGCTGAAGCTTTCTTT. It codes for CASSDSGAEAFF. The rearrangement joins TRBV2 to TRBJ1-1, with D possibly TRBD1 on 5 matching bases. CDR1 and CDR2 (germline): SNHLY, FYNNEI. The CDR3 is made up of 12 amino acids. V lost 3 bases to trimming and J lost 6 bases, with 8 bases between them.

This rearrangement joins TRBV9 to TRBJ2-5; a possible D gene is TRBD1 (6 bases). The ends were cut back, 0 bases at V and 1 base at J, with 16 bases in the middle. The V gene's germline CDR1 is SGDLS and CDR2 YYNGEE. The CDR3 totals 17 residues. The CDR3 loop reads CASSVDVPGGLQETQYF. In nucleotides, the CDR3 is TGTGCCAGCAGCGTAGATGTACCTGGGGGCCTCCAAGAGACCCAGTACTTC.

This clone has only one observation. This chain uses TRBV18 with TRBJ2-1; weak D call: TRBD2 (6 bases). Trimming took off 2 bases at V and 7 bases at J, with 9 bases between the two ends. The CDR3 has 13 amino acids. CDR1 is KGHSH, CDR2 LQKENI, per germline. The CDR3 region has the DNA TGTGCCAGCTCACCAGGGACTGAAAATGAGCAGTTCTTC. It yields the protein CASSPGTENEQFF.